This TCR beta chain was recorded in a study of cytomegalovirus exposure and HLA in healthy donors. Study summary: Researchers found that more than 70% of under 450 genotyped donors fell within the Caucasian-associated ancestry cluster. Study findings and constraints: Immune exposure information available was restricted to CMV serostatus. DRB1 showed the most TCR associations and HLA-C the fewest in a later analysis, as rates varied by HLA locus.

About this clone: Antigen unknown.

Looked up from germline, CDR1 is SGHRS and CDR2 is YFSETQ. V gave up 0 bases and J gave up 5 bases; unmatched junction bases: 6. CDR3 length equals 15 residues. Every donor was a healthy person donating bone marrow. Primers: 60 Vbeta forward and 13 Jbeta reverse. Profiled with immunoSEQ multiplex PCR; TCRdb holds only in-frame clones, not every one. Among hundreds of thousands of clones, over 75% were seen once, and the ten largest hold 0.22%. The source is a girl aged 2 to 9 in good health and CMV-seronegative. The sample consisted of PBMCs. The J gene is TRBJ2-5, the V gene TRBV5-1; 8 bases are a match to TRBD2. CDR3: CASSLAAGVQETQYF. For the CDR3, the DNA is TGCGCCAGCAGCTTGGCAGCGGGAGTGCAGGAGACCCAGTACTTC.